The T cell receptor beta chain under discussion was sequenced for a study of CD8+CD57+ T cells in acquired aplastic anemia. Study observations and caveats: Statistical testing detected no significant gap in CD8+ Simpson's diversity between patients and controls. Patients and controls shared 25 to 35 CD8+ CDR3 sequences, highly expressed in patients.

Details on this clonotype: Antigen specificity is unknown.

The TCR beta profiling, which covered VDJ combination and CDR3 sequence, was carried out using genomic DNA as the template. TCRdb reprocessed the reads via MiXCR and lists one record per CDR3 protein. The sample yields around 170,000 distinct CDR3 sequences, just under 65% seen once. The junction had 4 bases not matched to a gene; V was cut back by 7 bases and J by 8 bases. Germline V lookup: CDR1 SNHLY, CDR2 FYNNEI. This CDR3 comprises 11 residues. This rearrangement joins TRBV2 to TRBJ1-2; 7 nucleotides line up with TRBD1. The receptor was derived from a human donor in good health. Sequencing input: sorted CD4+, CD8+, or CD8+CD57+ T cells (not recorded which) from PBMCs. The CDR3 DNA sequence: TGTGCCAGCATGCAGGGGGAAGGCTACACCTTC. Translation gives CASMQGEGYTF.